Below are 21 T cell receptor beta chains sequenced from a single sample in a study of response to subunit inactivated influenza vaccine listed by TCRdb under 2018. The method behind the library was RT-PCR. The instrument was an Illumina HiSeq 2500. Using fastp at Q25 and MiXCR, TCRdb reprocessed the public reads and kept productive beta chains. Rows matching on CDR3 protein sequence are summarized as one entry with the most common DNA and genes. Present in this sample are 590,000 or so distinct CDR3 sequences, 12% to 15% of which were seen just once. The leading ten clones occupy less than 9% of the sample. The sample in question was PBMCs from blood, obtained approximately 15 days before vaccination. These receptors were collected from a man aged 50-59 years who received an inactivated influenza vaccine. Donor details come from another sample of the same person, matched by shared clones.

The V gene is TRBV11-2, the J gene TRBJ2-5; possibly TRBD1 or TRBD2 for D (5 bases each). V gave up 5 bases and J gave up 14 bases, with 18 bases separating them. There are 12 residues in the CDR3. Looked up from germline, CDR1 is SGHAT and CDR2 is FQNNGV. The CDR3 DNA reads as TGTGCCAGCAGCCAACCAGATGGGGGACCCTACTTC. Translation gives CASSQPDGGPYF.

The genes are TRBV7-8 and TRBJ2-7; the D gene is possibly TRBD2 (5 bases). This CDR3 is built from 14 residues. Trimming removed 11 bases at V and 3 bases at J, with 20 bases between. The germline V gene has CDR1 SGHVS and CDR2 FQNEAQ. Here the CDR3 DNA reads TGTGCCTCTAACGAGGGAACAACCAACTACGAGCAGTACTTC. Encoded protein: CASNEGTTNYEQYF.

The rearrangement joins TRBV14 to TRBJ2-3; no clear D. Trimming shortened V by 4 bases and J by 0 bases, and 11 bases separated the two germline ends. The CDR3 spans 15 residues. Per the germline V gene, CDR1 is SGHDN and CDR2 is FVKESK. CDR3 region: CASSLNPFSTDTQYF. The DNA of the CDR3 is TGTGCCAGCAGCCTCAATCCGTTCAGCACAGATACGCAGTATTTT.

The chain carries TRBV5-5 and TRBJ1-5, with D possibly matching TRBD1 (6 bases). V shed 0 bases and J shed 6 bases, with 13 bases lying between them. This CDR3 contains 15 residues. CDR1 and CDR2 from the germline V gene are SGHKS and YYEKEE (reference sequence). In DNA, the CDR3 is TGTGCCAGCAGCTTGGCCGGGGGGGCGGCTCAGCCCCAGCATTTT. Amino acids: CASSLAGGAAQPQHF.

This clonotype occurred once. The V gene is TRBV28, the J gene TRBJ2-1; D is uncertain. Germline V lookup: CDR1 MDHEN, CDR2 SYDVKM. The V end was cut by 1 base, the J end by 9 bases, with 10 bases between. This CDR3 comprises 13 residues. The CDR3 here is CASSLSLLGEQFF. In DNA form, the CDR3 reads TGTGCCAGCAGTTTATCTCTACTGGGTGAGCAGTTCTTC.

The chain links TRBV28 to TRBJ1-5; 7 positions agree with TRBD1. After removal of 3 bases from V and 3 bases from J, the junction contained 5 bases not matched to a gene. The CDR3 is 15 residues long. Germline CDR1 reads MDHEN; CDR2 reads SYDVKM. The CDR3 is CASSFRGSTNQPQHF. For the CDR3, the DNA is TGTGCCAGCAGTTTCAGGGGGTCTACCAATCAGCCCCAGCATTTT.

In its sample, this clonotype was seen many times. The CDR3 spells CASSQIKHEQYF. The CDR3 DNA reads as TGTGCCAGCAGCCAAATAAAACACGAGCAGTACTTC. J is TRBJ2-7 and V is TRBV3-1; no firm D call. This CDR3 has 12 residues. The germline gives CDR1 LGHDT, CDR2 YNNKEL (reference sequence). V was pared by 2 bases and J by 5 bases, with 7 bases between.

The V call is TRBV9, the J call TRBJ1-6, with TRBD1 matching over 7 bases. There are 16 residues in the CDR3. The germline CDR1 and CDR2 sequences are SGDLS and YYNGEE. With 3 bases clipped from V and 3 bases from J, the junction kept 6 bases outside the gene matches. The CDR3: CASSDRGEFYNSPLHF. CDR3 DNA: TGTGCCAGCAGCGACAGGGGCGAATTCTATAATTCACCCCTCCACTTT.

This clonotype came up a few times. The chain links TRBV28 to TRBJ2-1; TRBD2 matches at 13 bases. Germline loops: CDR1 MDHEN, CDR2 SYDVKM. The CDR3 is made up of 17 amino acids. Trimming cost V 5 bases and J 3 bases; bases outside gene matches: 7. CDR3 sequence reads: CASSTRLAGGLYNEQFF. The CDR3 DNA reads TGTGCCAGCAGTACCCGACTAGCGGGAGGCCTCTACAATGAGCAGTTCTTC.

There are many counts of this clonotype. The chain joins TRBV9 to TRBJ2-7; 7 bases are a match to TRBD1. The CDR3 loop spans 14 amino acids. V trimming: 4 bases; J trimming: 5 bases; junction bases outside the gene matches: 9. From germline, CDR1 is SGDLS and CDR2 YYNGEE. The CDR3 region is CASSPPGTDDEQYF. The DNA for the CDR3 is TGTGCCAGCAGCCCCCCCGGGACAGATGACGAGCAGTACTTC.

This clonotype has just a few counts. V gene TRBV6-1 combines with J gene TRBJ1-5; D gene unclear. Germline values: CDR1 MNHNS, CDR2 SASEGT. V was shortened by 0 bases and J by 0 bases, with 15 bases between the two germline ends. The CDR3 sequence is 18 residues long. The CDR3 sequence is CASSEARFVGDSNQPQHF. The CDR3, as DNA: TGTGCCAGCAGTGAAGCTAGGTTCGTGGGCGATAGCAATCAGCCCCAGCATTTT.

In this sample, this clonotype turned up a few times. The chain carries TRBV19 and TRBJ2-2; 9 nucleotides match TRBD1. CDR3 length equals 16 residues. Germline V CDR1 and CDR2: LNHDA, SQIVND (reference sequence). Losses at the gene ends were 4 bases for V and 6 bases for J; bases not matched to a gene: 9. The chain's CDR3 is CASSTHRTGVAGELFF. The CDR3 DNA follows: TGTGCCAGTAGTACGCACCGGACAGGGGTCGCCGGGGAGCTGTTTTTT.

There are a few counts of this clonotype. This chain links TRBV11-2 with TRBJ2-7; TRBD2 aligns across 7 bases. The V segment lost 5 bases and the J segment 2 bases; nucleotides outside the gene matches: 3. CDR3 length: 13 amino acids. Germline V gene data show CDR1 as SGHAT and CDR2 as FQNNGV. The CDR3 DNA follows: TGTGCCAGCAGCACCGGGAGGACCTACGAGCAGTACTTC. Translated: CASSTGRTYEQYF.

This clonotype was seen a handful of times. The chain's CDR3 is CATGLLRGTEAFF. The CDR3 DNA sequence: TGTGCCACAGGACTCCTCCGGGGGACTGAAGCTTTCTTT. The chain is built from TRBV27 and TRBJ1-1, with TRBD1 as a possible D gene (5 bases). Germline lookup yields CDR1 MNHEY and CDR2 SMNVEV (reference sequence). The length of the CDR3 is 13 residues. V was shortened by 10 bases and J by 5 bases, with 17 bases between the two germline ends.

This clonotype has a handful of counts. The genes are TRBV7-2 and TRBJ2-7; D call uncertain. Trimming left V 0 bases short and J 4 bases short, with 7 bases between. The CDR3 loop spans 13 amino acids. Germline CDR1 reads SGHTA; CDR2 reads FQGNSA. The CDR3 DNA reads as TGTGCCAGCAGCTTAGCCAGGATTTACGAGCAGTACTTC. It encodes CASSLARIYEQYF.

The sample holds a few counts of this clonotype. The chain joins TRBV20-1 to TRBJ1-2; 10 bases align to TRBD1. The CDR3 is made up of 17 amino acids. J lost 1 base, V lost 1 base, and 9 bases had no gene match. Germline V gene data show CDR1 as DFQATT and CDR2 as SNEGSKA (reference sequence). CDR3 loop: CSARVSGGTGVNYGYTF. CDR3 sequence (DNA): TGCAGTGCTAGAGTTAGCGGGGGGACAGGGGTTAACTATGGCTACACCTTC.

J is TRBJ2-4 and V is TRBV4-2, with 10 nucleotides matching TRBD2. Germline V CDR1 and CDR2: LGHNA, YNFKEQ. This CDR3 is 15 amino acids long. V shed 4 bases, J shed 4 bases, and the junction held 4 bases outside the gene matches. In DNA form, the CDR3 reads TGTGCCAGCAGCCGGACTAGCGGAATGAAAAACATTCAGTACTTC. As protein: CASSRTSGMKNIQYF.

This chain joins TRBV7-6 and TRBJ2-7, with 9 bases identical to TRBD1. Germline V gives CDR1 SGHVS, CDR2 FNYEAQ. This CDR3 has 15 amino acids. J was trimmed by 2 bases and V by 3 bases; bases with no gene match: 5. This CDR3 reads CASSLDRGSTYEQYF. The CDR3 DNA follows: TGTGCCAGCAGCTTGGACAGGGGTAGCACCTACGAGCAGTACTTC.

The chain links TRBV7-2 to TRBJ2-3, with 8 bases matching TRBD2. CDR1 is SGHTA and CDR2 is FQGNSA in the germline V gene. With V trimmed by 4 bases and J by 6 bases, 15 bases remained unmatched. The CDR3 covers 17 residues. CDR3: CASSSRIFGGVLDTQYF. The CDR3 DNA follows: TGTGCCAGCAGCTCTCGGATTTTCGGGGGGGTCCTGGATACGCAGTATTTT.

This sequence joins TRBV27 and TRBJ2-5; 7 nucleotides agree with TRBD1. This CDR3 spans 19 amino acids. The germline V gene has CDR1 MNHEY and CDR2 SMNVEV (reference sequence). V lost 0 bases to trimming and J lost 2 bases; unmatched junction nucleotides: 15. The CDR3 region has the DNA TGTGCCAGCAGTTTATCGGCATCGATAGGGGGCATCTATCAAGAGACCCAGTACTTC. Amino acid sequence: CASSLSASIGGIYQETQYF.

Only a few counts were recorded for this clonotype. J is TRBJ2-1 and V is TRBV9; no clear D. Looked up from germline, CDR1 is SGDLS and CDR2 is YYNGEE. The CDR3 has 15 amino acids. Trimming pared 6 bases from V and 1 base from J, leaving 14 bases between. CDR3 coding DNA: TGTGCCAGCACCGAAGGCGTTGGGTCCTACAATGAGCAGTTCTTC. Protein: CASTEGVGSYNEQFF.